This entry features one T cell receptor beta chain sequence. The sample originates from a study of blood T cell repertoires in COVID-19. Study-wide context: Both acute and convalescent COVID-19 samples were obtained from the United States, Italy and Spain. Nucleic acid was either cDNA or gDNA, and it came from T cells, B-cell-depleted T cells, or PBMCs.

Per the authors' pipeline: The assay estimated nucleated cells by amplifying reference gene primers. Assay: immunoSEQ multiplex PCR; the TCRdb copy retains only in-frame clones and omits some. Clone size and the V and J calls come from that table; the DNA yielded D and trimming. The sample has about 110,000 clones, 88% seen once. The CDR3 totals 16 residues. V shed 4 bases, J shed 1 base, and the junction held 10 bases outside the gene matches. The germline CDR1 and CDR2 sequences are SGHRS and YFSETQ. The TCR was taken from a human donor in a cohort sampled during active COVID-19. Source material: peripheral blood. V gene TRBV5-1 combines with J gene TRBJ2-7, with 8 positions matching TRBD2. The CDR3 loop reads CASSREGGLPSYEQYF. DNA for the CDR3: TGCGCCAGCAGCCGGGAGGGGGGACTGCCGTCCTACGAGCAGTACTTC.